These 3 T cell receptor beta chains were all obtained from the same sample, sequenced in a study of regulatory T cells. Their cognate antigens are unknown. Amplification used 52 TRBV primers and 13 TRBJ primers. This table comes from immunoSEQ multiplex PCR, and its TCRdb copy is limited to in-frame clones, with some not included. Of about 23,000 clones listed, around nine tenths are singletons. General observations from the study: In CD3G-deficient patients, conventional CD4+ T cells were enriched for hydrophobic CDR3 residues at positions 6 and 7.

Sequenced: conventional CD4+ T cells sorted from blood. The receptors derive from a child under 18 with CD3G deficiency.

For the CDR3, the DNA is TGTGCCTGGAAAAGAGGGTTTGGCTACACCTTC. Protein sequence: CAWKRGFGYTF. The chain links TRBV30 to TRBJ1-2; D remains unclear. This CDR3 contains 11 residues. Germline V gives CDR1 GTSNPN, CDR2 SVGIG (reference sequence). V was clipped by 4 bases and J by 7 bases, with 10 bases between them.

This clone turned up a few times. The V call is TRBV7-9, the J call TRBJ2-1; TRBD1 matches at 12 bases. Trimming cost V 4 bases and J 9 bases; bases outside gene matches: 7. CDR1 and CDR2 from the germline V gene are SEHNR and FQNEAQ (reference sequence). This CDR3 comprises 15 residues. As DNA, the CDR3 is TGTGCCAGCAGCTCCCGGGACAGGGGGCAGACTGAGCAGTTCTTC. This translates into CASSSRDRGQTEQFF.

The V gene is TRBV6-1, the J gene TRBJ1-2; no firm D call. Per the germline V gene, CDR1 is MNHNS and CDR2 is SASEGT. The CDR3 loop spans 11 amino acids. The V end was cut by 10 bases, the J end by 4 bases, with 10 bases between. DNA of the CDR3: TGTGCCACCAGGTCGGGCTATGGCTACACCTTC. Protein product: CATRSGYGYTF.